What follows are 18 T cell receptor beta chains derived from one specimen sequenced in a study of post-analysis software for immune sequencing data. Study findings and constraints: Five or six TRBV segments were more frequent in patients than controls; TRBV5-6, TRBV5-1 and TRBV20-1 belonged to this group.

Included in the TCR beta cDNA libraries were unique molecular identifiers. TCRdb re-derived calls from the PCR reads in MiXCR, one entry per CDR3 protein. The top ten hold roughly 4.4% of the sample, which has fewer than 850,000 distinct CDR3 sequences, around 45% seen once. These TCRs' antigens remain unknown. Material: blood. All receptors come from a girl between 10 and 17 years old with multiple sclerosis.

The chain carries TRBV7-2 and TRBJ2-5; 10 nucleotides match TRBD1. TRBJ2-7 explains the end of the DNA better; the J call may be wrong. The CDR3 runs 16 residues. The V gene's germline CDR1 is SGHTA and CDR2 FQGNSA. CDR3 amino acids: CASSPAGTGAPYEQYF. CDR3 nucleotides: TGTGCCAGCAGCCCCGCCGGGACAGGGGCTCCCTACGAGCAGTACTTC.

This clonotype was found a few times. The rearrangement joins TRBV10-3 to TRBJ2-5, with TRBD2 identical over 11 bases. Germline V lookup: CDR1 ENHRY, CDR2 SYGVKD. The CDR3 is made up of 14 amino acids. Trimming at V came to 7 bases and at J to 3 bases, leaving 4 bases not matched to a gene. For the CDR3, the DNA is TGTGCCATCAACAAGGGACTAGCGGAAGAGACCCAGTACTTC. Protein: CAINKGLAEETQYF.

This clonotype was detected a few times. The J gene is TRBJ1-4, the V gene TRBV11-2; D is uncertain. Germline CDR1 reads SGHAT; CDR2 reads FQNNGV. Deletions cut 5 bases from V and 8 bases from J, with 18 bases between. This CDR3 contains 15 residues. CDR3 residues: CASSAVFRETEKLFF. In nucleotides, the CDR3 is TGTGCCAGCAGCGCAGTATTTAGGGAGACGGAAAAACTGTTTTTT.

This chain connects TRBV5-4 to TRBJ2-3; maybe TRBD2 (6 bases). V lost 4 bases and J lost 4, with 16 bases in between. CDR3 length: 15 residues. The germline V gene has CDR1 SGHNT and CDR2 YYREEE (reference sequence). Here the CDR3 reads CASSGSGYPPDTQYF. As DNA, the CDR3 is TGTGCCAGCAGCGGAAGCGGGTACCCCCCAGATACGCAGTATTTT.

The gene calls are TRBV13 and TRBJ2-5, with 9 bases fitting TRBD1. Per germline, CDR1 PRHDT and CDR2 FYEKMQ (reference sequence). This CDR3 has 15 amino acids. Trimming cost V 4 bases and J 5 bases; bases outside gene matches: 8. In DNA form, the CDR3 reads TGTGCCAGCAGCTCGGCCGGGACAGGGTCCGAGACCCAGTACTTC. This translates into CASSSAGTGSETQYF.

The gene calls are TRBV10-2 and TRBJ2-5; 14 bases agree with TRBD2. The CDR3 length is 16 residues. The germline gives CDR1 WSHSY, CDR2 SAAADI. V was clipped by 1 base and J by 7 bases; unmatched bases: 5. The chain's CDR3 is CASSEWPGLAGATQYF. The CDR3 bases are TGCGCCAGCAGTGAGTGGCCGGGACTAGCGGGAGCGACCCAGTACTTC.

In this sample, this clonotype turned up a few times. The DNA for the CDR3 is TGCGCCAGCAGCCCTAGACTAGCGGGACAACAAGAGACCCAGTACTTC. Protein product: CASSPRLAGQQETQYF. The V call is TRBV5-1, the J call TRBJ2-5, with 11 bases fitting TRBD2. V dropped 4 bases and J dropped 2; count of bases not matched to a gene: 7. This CDR3 has 16 residues. Germline V gene data show CDR1 as SGHRS and CDR2 as YFSETQ.

The chain carries TRBV5-6 and TRBJ1-2; D gene uncertain. The V and J ends lost 4 bases and 4 bases respectively, with 14 bases between them. CDR1 is SGHDT and CDR2 is YYEEEE in the germline V gene. The CDR3 has 14 amino acids. CDR3 nucleotides: TGTGCCAGCAGCCTCGGACGGTCATTCTATGGCTACACCTTC. Translated, it gives CASSLGRSFYGYTF.

In its sample, this clonotype was seen a few times. A read error may explain this, as a much larger clone is one base away. This chain joins TRBV5-1 and TRBJ1-4; TRBD1 is a possible D gene (5 bases). In germline, CDR1 is SGHRS, CDR2 YFSETQ. Trimming removed 6 bases from V and 7 bases from J, with 16 bases in between. CDR3 size: 14 residues. For the CDR3, the DNA is TGCGCCAGCACTACCTGGCAGGGCGGTGAAAAACTGTTTTTT. This translates into CASTTWQGGEKLFF.

This clonotype was picked up a small number of times. This sequence joins TRBV12-3 or TRBV12-4 and TRBJ1-6, with a possible D match to TRBD1 (5 bases). V dropped 6 bases and J dropped 7 bases, with 16 bases sitting between them. This CDR3 has 15 amino acids. In DNA, the CDR3 is TGTGCCAGCAGCTTCGCGGGGGAGGGGAATTCACCCCTCCACTTT. It specifies CASSFAGEGNSPLHF.

J is TRBJ2-7 and V is TRBV5-1; no clear D. The germline V and J ends were trimmed by 4 bases and 2 bases, with 13 bases remaining between them. The CDR3 length is 14 residues. Germline CDR1 and CDR2: SGHRS and YFSETQ. The CDR3 DNA is TGCGCCAGCAGCCCTATCGGGCGGACCTACGAGCAGTACTTC. This gives the protein CASSPIGRTYEQYF.

This clonotype showed up just a few times. A read error may produce the germline difference seen at one junction end. This chain links TRBV7-7 with TRBJ2-1; tentatively, D is TRBD2 (6 bases). The CDR3 sequence is 13 residues long. Germline V CDR1 and CDR2: SSHAT, FNYEAQ (reference sequence). The CDR3 region is CASSFGGNNEQFF. As DNA, the CDR3 is TGTGCTAGCAGCTTTGGGGGGAACAATGAGCAGTTCTTC.

The CDR3, as DNA: TGTGCCAGCAGCTTCGGCGACGGCTACGAGCAGTACTTC. Protein sequence: CASSFGDGYEQYF. The V and J genes are TRBV13 and TRBJ2-7, with unresolved D. V lost 3 bases and J 3 bases, leaving 9 bases between the germline ends. The CDR3 has 13 amino acids. Looked up from germline, CDR1 is PRHDT and CDR2 is FYEKMQ (reference sequence).

The V and J genes are TRBV9 and TRBJ2-1, with TRBD1 identical over 7 bases. The CDR3 consists of 16 residues. V gave up 3 bases and J gave up 4 bases; unmatched junction bases: 10. Per the germline V gene, CDR1 is SGDLS and CDR2 is YYNGEE. The DNA for the CDR3 is TGTGCCAGCAGCGCCCAGGGGGTAGCTATGTACAATGAGCAGTTCTTC. This translates into CASSAQGVAMYNEQFF. Full variable domain (remainder filled in from reference TRBV9 and TRBJ2-1): DSGVTQTPKHLITATGQRVTLRCSPRSGDLSVYWYQQSLDQGLQFLIQYYNGEERAKGNILERFSAQQFPDLHSELNLSSLELGDSALYFCASSAQGVAMYNEQFFGPGTRLTVL.

This clonotype was counted only a few times. The chain couples TRBV9 to TRBJ1-4; D is possibly TRBD1 (6 bases). The V gene lost 0 bases and the J gene lost 8 bases, with 17 bases spanning the gap. The CDR3 runs to 16 residues. Germline loops: CDR1 SGDLS, CDR2 YYNGEE. This chain's CDR3 is CASSVGTGASGEKLFF. DNA for the CDR3: TGTGCCAGCAGCGTAGGAACGGGGGCGAGTGGGGAAAAACTGTTTTTT.

This clonotype has just a few counts. The gene calls are TRBV6-5 and TRBJ2-4; D unresolved. The CDR3 extends over 13 amino acids. V lost 5 bases to trimming and J lost 9 bases, with 14 bases between them. Germline lookup yields CDR1 MNHEY and CDR2 SVGAGI. CDR3 nucleotides: TGTGCCAGCAGTCTCTCACCACGCAGCATTCAGTACTTC. It encodes CASSLSPRSIQYF.

The V and J genes are TRBV2 and TRBJ2-1; TRBD2 agrees at 8 bases. This CDR3 comprises 15 residues. Germline V lookup: CDR1 SNHLY, CDR2 FYNNEI. V shed 6 bases and J 2 bases; nucleotides not matched to a gene: 6. CDR3 sequence reads: CASRSTSGAYNEQFF. In DNA, the CDR3 is TGTGCCAGCAGATCTACTAGCGGAGCCTACAATGAGCAGTTCTTC.

This clonotype was seen more than once but under ten times. The gene calls are TRBV28 and TRBJ2-5; 10 nucleotides match TRBD1. The CDR3 spans 17 residues. Trimming cost V 2 bases and J 4 bases; bases outside gene matches: 10. Germline assignment: CDR1 MDHEN and CDR2 SYDVKM. This CDR3 reads CASSLPRQGAPSETQYF. In nucleotides, the CDR3 is TGTGCCAGCAGTTTACCCAGACAGGGGGCGCCCTCAGAGACCCAGTACTTC. The full variable domain, with the rest looked up from reference TRBV28 and TRBJ2-5, is DVKVTQSSRYLVKRTGEKVFLECVQDMDHENMFWYRQDPGLGLRLIYFSYDVKMKEKGDIPEGYSVSREKKERFSLILESASTNQTSMYLCASSLPRQGAPSETQYFGPGTRLLVL.